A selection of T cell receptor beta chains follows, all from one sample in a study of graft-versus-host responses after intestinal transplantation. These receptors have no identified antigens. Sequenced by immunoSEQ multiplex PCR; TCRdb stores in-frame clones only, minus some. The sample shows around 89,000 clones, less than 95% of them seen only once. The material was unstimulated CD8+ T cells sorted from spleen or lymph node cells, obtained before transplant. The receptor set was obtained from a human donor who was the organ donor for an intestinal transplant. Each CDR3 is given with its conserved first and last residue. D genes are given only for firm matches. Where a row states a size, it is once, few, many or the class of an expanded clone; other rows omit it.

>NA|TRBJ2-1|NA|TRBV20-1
TGCAGTGCTAGATTGACGGGTGAGCAGTTCTTC
CSARLTGEQFF
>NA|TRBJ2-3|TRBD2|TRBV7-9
TGTGCCAAAGGGACTAGCGGGGCCAGCACAGATACGCAGTATTTT
CAKGTSGASTDTQYF
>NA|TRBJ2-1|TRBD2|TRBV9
TGTGCCAGCAGCGCCCCAACTAGCGGGGGAAACAATGAGCAGTTCTTC
CASSAPTSGGNNEQFF
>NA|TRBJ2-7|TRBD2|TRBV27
TGTGCCAGCAGCGTACTAGCGGGGGGCTACGAGCAGTACTTC
CASSVLAGGYEQYF
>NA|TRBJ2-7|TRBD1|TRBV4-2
TGTGCCAGCAGCCAAGACGGACAGGGGGCTCAAGAGCAGTACTTC
CASSQDGQGAQEQYF
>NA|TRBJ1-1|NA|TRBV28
TGTGCCAGCAGTCTGTGGGGACATCCGAACACTGAAGCTTTCTTT
CASSLWGHPNTEAFF
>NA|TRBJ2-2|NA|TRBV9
TGTGCCAGCAGCGTTACAGGGAGCCGAGCCGGGGAGCTGTTTTTT
CASSVTGSRAGELFF
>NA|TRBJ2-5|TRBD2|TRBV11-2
TGTGCCAGCAGCTTAGGACTAGCGGGGGAGACCCAGTACTTC
CASSLGLAGETQYF
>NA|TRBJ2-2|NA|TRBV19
TGTGCCACCCCCCGGGACACCAACACCGGGGAGCTGTTTTTT
CATPRDTNTGELFF
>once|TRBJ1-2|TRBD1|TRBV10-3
TGTGCCATCAGTGACCACACGGTGGGACAGCTATATGGCTACACCTTC
CAISDHTVGQLYGYTF
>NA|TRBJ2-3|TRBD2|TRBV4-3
TGCGCCAGCAGCCTCCTAGCGGGGGCTAGCACAGATACGCAGTATTTT
CASSLLAGASTDTQYF
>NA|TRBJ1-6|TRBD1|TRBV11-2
TGTGCCAGCAGCTTAGGCCCCGGACAGGGACTCCACTTT
CASSLGPGQGLHF
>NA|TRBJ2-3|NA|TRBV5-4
TGTGCCAGCAGACCTGGGGGCAGGACAGATACGCAGTATTTT
CASRPGGRTDTQYF
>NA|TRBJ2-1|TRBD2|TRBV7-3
TGTGCCAGCAGCCCCATCGGACTAGTTGACAATGAGCAGTTCTTC
CASSPIGLVDNEQFF
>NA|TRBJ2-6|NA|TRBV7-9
TGTGCCAGCAGCTTTTCAGGTTCTGGGGCCAACGTCCTGACTTTC
CASSFSGSGANVLTF
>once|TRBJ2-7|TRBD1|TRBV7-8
TGTGCCAGCAGTTACCCGACAGGGGGAGTCTACGAGCAGTACTTC
CASSYPTGGVYEQYF